This T cell receptor (beta chain) is from a study of shared clonotypes between healthy human individuals. The CDR3 contains 15 residues. Trimming removed 8 bases from V and 5 bases from J; junction bases left unmatched: 10. Germline V gene sequence: CDR1 WSHSY, CDR2 SAAADI. Assay used: immunoSEQ multiplex PCR; TCRdb lists only in-frame clones, some missing. The data contain about 610,000 clones, roughly 97% of them singletons. The sequenced sample was naive CD4+ T cells sorted from blood. Subset of the sample: CD45RA+ positively selected. The chain joins TRBV10-2 to TRBJ2-5; TRBD1 agrees at 11 bases. This receptor was obtained from a woman in her twenties or thirties in good health. The CDR3, as DNA: TGCGCCAGCGTAGGACAGGGGGCTGATTTTGAGACCCAGTACTTC. It specifies CASVGQGADFETQYF.